The entry that follows covers one TCR beta chain sequence. Authors' processing steps: Nucleated cell number was recorded as an estimate derived from reference gene primer amplification. Sequenced by immunoSEQ multiplex PCR; TCRdb stores in-frame clones only, minus some. That table gives V, J and clone size, and the DNA gave D and trimming. The sample yields about 330,000 clones, approximately 88% seen once. V was shortened by 3 bases and J by 7 bases, with 7 bases between the two germline ends. Germline lookup yields CDR1 DFQATT and CDR2 SNEGSKA (reference sequence). CDR3 size: 11 residues. The sample belongs to a study of blood T cell repertoires in COVID-19.

The chain uses TRBV20-1 and TRBJ1-5; no clear D gene. The TCR originated in a woman aged 45-60 years with active or convalescent COVID-19. Sequencing was carried out using peripheral blood. The CDR3 reads CSASLGQPQHF. The CDR3 DNA reads TGCAGTGCTAGCCTGGGCCAGCCCCAGCATTTT.